The 22 T cell receptor beta chains listed next were all sequenced from one sample in a study of tumor and adjacent non-tumor tissue in lung cancer (dated by TCRdb to the late 2010s). The library relied on multiplex PCR. These reads were obtained on an Illumina HiSeq 2500. TCRbeta libraries were constructed through three rounds of nested PCR with primers (Table S4) according to protocols modified from ARM-PCR. TCRdb took the public reads, trimmed them with fastp at Q25, ran MiXCR for clone calling and kept in-frame beta chains. Every distinct CDR3 protein forms one entry, paired with its most common genes and DNA. The sample includes about 75,000 distinct CDR3 sequences, with less than 75% observed a single time. Around 30% of the sample is in the top ten clones. RNA was isolated from bulk, unsorted tissue, and RNA quality was assessed with a NanoDrop ND-1000 and an Agilent 2100. Distant non-tumor tissue taken more than 3 cm from the tumor edge was used as the normal lung sample.

Sequenced material: distant non-tumor lung tissue. The source of these receptors is a woman in her forties or fifties with non-small cell lung cancer.

With regard to this clonotype: The junction does not match germline at one end; this may be a read error. The genes are TRBV11-2 and TRBJ2-7, with D tentatively TRBD1 (5 bases). CDR1 and CDR2 (germline): SGHAT, FQNNGV. This CDR3 contains 17 residues. This chain's CDR3 is CASSVESDSVGIYEQYF. The CDR3, as DNA: TGTGCCAGCAGCGTAGAGAGCGACAGTGTGGGTATCTACGAGCAGTACTTC.

J is TRBJ1-2 and V is TRBV28; D is unclear. The CDR3 contains 12 residues. Germline lookup yields CDR1 MDHEN and CDR2 SYDVKM. The CDR3: CASTGSLGGYTF. The CDR3, as DNA: TGTGCTTCAACCGGGTCTCTAGGGGGCTACACCTTC.

This clonotype was counted many times. This chain joins TRBV10-3 and TRBJ1-1, with TRBD1 matching 7 bases. Trimming removed 5 bases from V and 3 bases from J; junction bases left unmatched: 12. There are 16 residues in the CDR3. Germline V gene lookup returns CDR1 ENHRY and CDR2 SYGVKD. Here the CDR3 DNA reads TGTGCCATCAGTACTGGACAGGAGGGAATGCACACTGAAGCTTTCTTT. This translates into CAISTGQEGMHTEAFF.

This clonotype was counted between two and nine times. An end of the junction does not agree with germline; a read error may underlie this. The chain links TRBV20-1 to TRBJ2-1, with D perhaps TRBD1 or TRBD2 (5 bases each). Germline V CDR1 and CDR2: DFQATT, SNEGSKA (reference sequence). CDR3 length: 12 amino acids. The CDR3 is CSASLGVNEQSF. DNA for the CDR3: TGCAGTGCTAGCTTGGGGGTCAATGAGCAGTCCTTC.

This clonotype was seen more than once but under ten times. This chain connects TRBV30 to TRBJ2-6, with D possibly being TRBD2 (6 bases). The germline V and J ends were trimmed by 0 bases and 2 bases, with 8 bases remaining between them. Germline lookup yields CDR1 GTSNPN and CDR2 SVGIG (reference sequence). The CDR3 loop spans 15 amino acids. The CDR3 sequence is CAWSVGGTGANVLTF. CDR3 coding DNA: TGTGCCTGGAGTGTAGGAGGGACTGGGGCCAACGTCCTGACTTTC.

This chain uses TRBV11-2 with TRBJ1-6; D remains unclear. CDR1 is SGHAT and CDR2 is FQNNGV in the germline V gene. Trimming pared 4 bases from V and 8 bases from J, leaving 6 bases between. The CDR3 is 12 amino acids. This chain's CDR3 is CASSSSDSPLHF. The CDR3 DNA sequence: TGTGCCAGCAGCTCGAGTGATTCACCCCTCCACTTT.

This clonotype has just one count. Given the absence of the conserved phenylalanine or tryptophan at the CDR3 end, a read error is likely. The chain carries TRBV28 and TRBJ1-2; D is unclear. The CDR3 consists of 14 residues. Per germline, CDR1 MDHEN and CDR2 SYDVKM. With 7 bases removed from V and 2 bases from J, the gap between germline ends came to 14 bases. The CDR3 DNA sequence: TGTGCCAGCACCCCAACTCTAGGAAACTATGGCTACACCAAC. This sequence encodes CASTPTLGNYGYTN.

This chain uses TRBV11-1 with TRBJ2-1, with a tentative D call TRBD2 (5 bases). The V gene's germline CDR1 is SGHAT and CDR2 FQDESV (reference sequence). The CDR3 runs to 16 residues. V shed 5 bases and J shed 7 bases, with 21 bases lying between them. CDR3 residues: CASSPLASWIRNEQFF. CDR3 nucleotides: TGTGCCAGCAGCCCTCTGGCTAGCTGGATTCGTAATGAGCAGTTCTTC.

Concerning this clonotype: Compared with germline, one end of the junction differs, possibly owing to a read error. The CDR3 sequence is CTSTLGWGARTDTQYF. The CDR3 nucleotides read TGTACCAGCACCCTCGGTTGGGGGGCGAGGACAGATACGCAGTATTTT. This chain uses TRBV28 with TRBJ2-3; perhaps D is TRBD1 or TRBD2 (6 bases each). The length of the CDR3 is 16 residues. Germline V CDR1 and CDR2: MDHEN, SYDVKM.

The sample holds many counts of this clonotype. V usage is TRBV4-1 and J usage is TRBJ2-3, with a possible D match to TRBD2 (6 bases). Germline assignment: CDR1 MGHRA and CDR2 YSYEKL. The V end was cut by 3 bases, the J end by 4 bases, with 23 bases between. The CDR3 length is 18 residues. Here the CDR3 DNA reads TGCGCCAGCAGCCACCCTTTACCGGGACTGGACGGGGCAGATACGCAGTATTTT. Translation: CASSHPLPGLDGADTQYF.

On this clonotype itself: This clone may be a read error of a much larger clone one base away. The CDR3 nucleotides are TGTACCAGCAGCAAGGCTAGCGGAGCGAACACCGGGGAGCTGTTTTTT. This translates into CTSSKASGANTGELFF. This chain links TRBV9 with TRBJ2-2; 7 nucleotides agree with TRBD2. The CDR3 extends over 16 amino acids. The germline V gene encodes CDR1 SGDLS and CDR2 YYNGEE.

Remarks on this clonotype: At one of its ends the junction is not consistent with the germline gene, which may arise from a read error. This chain connects TRBV11-2 to TRBJ2-1; D uncertain. The CDR3 has 14 residues. The germline CDR1 and CDR2 sequences are SGHAT and FQNNGV. This CDR3 is CASSFQAQFNEHFF. The CDR3 nucleotides read TGTGCCAGCAGCTTCCAAGCCCAATTCAATGAGCACTTCTTT.

This clonotype appeared a single time. The junction does not match germline at one end; this may be a read error. V and J are TRBV11-1 and TRBJ2-1; D unresolved. This CDR3 has 13 amino acids. From germline, CDR1 is SGHAT and CDR2 FQDESV (reference sequence). The CDR3 loop reads CASTLPPLDEQFF. CDR3 sequence (DNA): TGTGCCAGCACCTTACCTCCGCTTGATGAGCAGTTTTTC.

The chain is built from TRBV28 and TRBJ2-1; D is undetermined. V was cut by 9 bases and J by 7 bases, with 19 bases left in between. CDR3 length: 14 amino acids. Germline CDR1 reads MDHEN; CDR2 reads SYDVKM. The CDR3 protein is CARSMQALYNEQFF. The CDR3, as DNA: TGTGCCAGGAGTATGCAGGCCCTCTATAATGAGCAGTTCTTC.

To note about this clonotype: An end of the junction does not agree with germline; a read error may underlie this. V and J are TRBV28 and TRBJ2-1; TRBD1 might be the D (7 bases). Germline lookup yields CDR1 MDHEN and CDR2 SYDVKM. The CDR3 spans 15 residues. CDR3 region: CACSLGGGSYNEQFF. The DNA of the CDR3 is TGTGCCTGCAGTCTAGGAGGGGGCTCCTACAATGAGCAATTCTTC. Complete variable domain (other parts from reference TRBV28 and TRBJ2-1): DVKVTQSSRYLVKRTGEKVFLECVQDMDHENMFWYRQDPGLGLRLIYFSYDVKMKEKGDIPEGYSVSREKKERFSLILESASTNQTSMYLCACSLGGGSYNEQFFGPGTRLTVL.

Notes on this clonotype: One end of the junction fails to match germline, which may point to a read error. The chain is built from TRBV6-1 and TRBJ2-1; the D call may be TRBD1 or TRBD2 (5 bases each). Germline V lookup: CDR1 MNHNS, CDR2 SASEGT. The CDR3 sequence is 15 residues long. The CDR3 spells CASSESGSDYNELFF. The CDR3 DNA sequence: TGTGCCAGCAGTGAATCAGGGTCTGACTACAATGAGCTGTTCTTC.

With regard to this clonotype: The junction departs from germline at one end; a sequencing error may be responsible. The chain joins TRBV11-2 to TRBJ1-6; unclear D gene. CDR1 and CDR2 (germline): SGHAT, FQNNGV. The CDR3 totals 14 residues. The CDR3 here is CANSLAVYNSPLHF. The CDR3 DNA sequence: TGTGCCAACAGCTTAGCCGTTTATAATTCACCCCTCCACTTT.

The chain combines TRBV6-2 or TRBV6-3 with TRBJ2-1; D not certain. The CDR3 loop spans 13 amino acids. The germline V gene has CDR1 MNHEY and CDR2 SVGEGT. The germline V and J ends were trimmed by 10 bases and 9 bases, with 19 bases remaining between them. The CDR3 spells CANKPDNRSEQFF. The CDR3 DNA is TGTGCCAACAAGCCGGATAATAGGAGTGAGCAGTTCTTC.

With regard to this clonotype: This may come from a read error, since a much larger clone is one base off. The chain uses TRBV24-1 and TRBJ2-1, with D perhaps TRBD1 or TRBD2 (5 bases each). V lost 7 bases to trimming and J lost 6 bases, with 12 bases between them. There are 13 residues in the CDR3. Looked up from germline, CDR1 is KGHDR and CDR2 is SFDVKD. This CDR3 reads CATSFDGANEQFF. The DNA for the CDR3 is TGTGCCACCAGCTTCGACGGGGCCAATGAGCAGTTCTTC.

This clonotype was seen just once. The junction departs from germline at one end; a sequencing error may be responsible. This chain uses TRBV20-1 with TRBJ2-6, with D possibly being TRBD1 (5 bases). This CDR3 has 17 amino acids. Germline lookup yields CDR1 DFQATT and CDR2 SNEGSKA (reference sequence). As DNA, the CDR3 is TGCAGTGCTGCCTCTGTAGACAGTCCCTCTGGGCCCAACGTCCTGACTTTC. This encodes CSAASVDSPSGPNVLTF.

This clonotype was detected many times. J is TRBJ2-3 and V is TRBV12-3 or TRBV12-4; D possibly corresponds to TRBD2 (5 bases). CDR3 length: 14 amino acids. Deletions cut 3 bases from V and 9 bases from J, with 16 bases between. CDR3 sequence: CASSFNLAGWTQYF. CDR3 coding DNA: TGTGCCAGCAGTTTTAATTTGGCGGGTTGGACGCAGTATTTT.

This clonotype was seen repeatedly, ten times or more. The chain couples TRBV28 to TRBJ2-1, with 7 positions matching TRBD2. Trimming took 1 base from V and 8 from J; bases not matched to a gene: 14. Germline CDR1 and CDR2: MDHEN and SYDVKM. This CDR3 is 17 amino acids long. Written as DNA, the CDR3 is TGTGCCAGCAGTTTATTAAGGGCGGCGGGAGTTGCGGATGAGCAGTTCTTC. Translated, it gives CASSLLRAAGVADEQFF.